The clone carrying this T cell receptor beta chain has a count of ten or more. Its specificity is not known. This entry is derived from a study of CD8+CD57+ T cells in acquired aplastic anemia. Broader study findings: Between patients and controls, 25 to 30 CD8+ CDR3 sequences were found in common.

Germline CDR1 and CDR2: SQVTM and ANQGSEA. The CDR3 spans 14 residues. V was shortened by 6 bases and J by 5 bases, with 17 bases between the two germline ends. Patients sequenced had flow cytometry evidence of CD8+CD57+ cell expansion. The template used for profiling TCR beta VDJ and CDR3 was genomic DNA. TCRdb re-called the reads with MiXCR, one entry per CDR3 protein. Of around 500,000 distinct CDR3 sequences in the sample, over 25% were seen once. Sample: sorted CD4+, CD8+, or CD8+CD57+ T cells (not recorded which) from PBMCs. The sequence was collected from a human donor with aplastic anemia. V usage is TRBV29-1 and J usage is TRBJ1-5; the D gene is possibly TRBD1 (6 bases). CDR3 sequence (DNA): TGCAGCGTCGGCGGGACATCCGTAGATCAGCCCCAGCATTTT. Its translation: CSVGGTSVDQPQHF.